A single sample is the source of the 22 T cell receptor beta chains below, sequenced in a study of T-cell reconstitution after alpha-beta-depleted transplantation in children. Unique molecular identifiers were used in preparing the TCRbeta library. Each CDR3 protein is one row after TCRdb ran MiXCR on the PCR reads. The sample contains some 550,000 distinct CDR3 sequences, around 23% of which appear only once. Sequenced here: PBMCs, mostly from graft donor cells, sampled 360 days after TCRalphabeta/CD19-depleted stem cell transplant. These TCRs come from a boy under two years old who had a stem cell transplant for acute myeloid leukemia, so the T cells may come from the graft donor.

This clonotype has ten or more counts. The CDR3 loop reads CSARDGTSGETQYF. CDR3 DNA sequence: TGCAGTGCTAGAGATGGTACTAGCGGGGAGACCCAGTACTTC. The rearrangement uses TRBV20-1 and TRBJ2-5; 9 positions agree with TRBD2. The germline V gene encodes CDR1 DFQATT and CDR2 SNEGSKA (reference sequence). V lost 0 bases, J lost 5 bases, and 4 bases stayed unmatched. The CDR3 sequence is 14 residues long.

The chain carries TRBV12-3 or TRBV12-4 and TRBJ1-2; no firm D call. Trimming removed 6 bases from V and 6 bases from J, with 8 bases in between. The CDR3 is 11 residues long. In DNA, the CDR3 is TGTGCCAGCAGCTCGATGGATGGCTACACCTTC. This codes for CASSSMDGYTF.

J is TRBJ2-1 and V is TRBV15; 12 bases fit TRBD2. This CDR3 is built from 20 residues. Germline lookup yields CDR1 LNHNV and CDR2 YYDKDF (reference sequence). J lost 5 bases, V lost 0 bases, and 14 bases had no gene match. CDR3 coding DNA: TGTGCCACCAGCAGAGACCATTCCCCAACTGCTAGCGGGGGGGACAATGAGCAGTTCTTC. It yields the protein CATSRDHSPTASGGDNEQFF.

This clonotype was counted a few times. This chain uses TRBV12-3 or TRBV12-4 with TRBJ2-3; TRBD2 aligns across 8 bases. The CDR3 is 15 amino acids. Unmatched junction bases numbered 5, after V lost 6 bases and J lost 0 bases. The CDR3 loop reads CASRTSGSSTDTQYF. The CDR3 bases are TGTGCCAGCAGAACTAGCGGATCTAGCACAGATACGCAGTATTTT.

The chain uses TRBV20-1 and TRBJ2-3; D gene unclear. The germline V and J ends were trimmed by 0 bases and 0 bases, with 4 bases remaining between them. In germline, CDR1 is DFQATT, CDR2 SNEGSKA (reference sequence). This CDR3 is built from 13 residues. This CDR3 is CSARDWSTDTQYF. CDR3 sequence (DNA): TGCAGTGCTAGAGACTGGAGCACAGATACGCAGTATTTT.

The CDR3 nucleotides are TGTGCCAGCAGTGACTCGTCGGAGGGAAAGCTGCTGTTTTTT. Encoded protein: CASSDSSEGKLLFF. This chain uses TRBV6-4 with TRBJ2-2, with TRBD2 as a possible D gene (6 bases). This CDR3 has 14 amino acids. CDR1 MRHNA and CDR2 SNTAGT come from the germline V gene. V was cut by 0 bases and J by 13 bases, with 15 bases left in between.

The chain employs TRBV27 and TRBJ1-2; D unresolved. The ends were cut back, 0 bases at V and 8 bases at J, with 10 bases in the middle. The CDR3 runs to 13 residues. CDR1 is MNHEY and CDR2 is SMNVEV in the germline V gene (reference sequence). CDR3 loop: CASSLSALNGYTF. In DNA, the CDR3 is TGTGCCAGCAGTTTATCGGCCTTAAACGGCTACACCTTC.

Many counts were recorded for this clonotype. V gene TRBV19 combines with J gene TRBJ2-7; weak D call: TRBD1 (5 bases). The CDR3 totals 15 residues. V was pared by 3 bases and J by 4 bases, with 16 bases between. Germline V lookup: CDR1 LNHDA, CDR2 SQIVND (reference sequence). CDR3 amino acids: CASSILAGMGYEQYF. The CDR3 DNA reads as TGTGCCAGTAGTATTCTGGCAGGGATGGGGTACGAGCAGTACTTC.

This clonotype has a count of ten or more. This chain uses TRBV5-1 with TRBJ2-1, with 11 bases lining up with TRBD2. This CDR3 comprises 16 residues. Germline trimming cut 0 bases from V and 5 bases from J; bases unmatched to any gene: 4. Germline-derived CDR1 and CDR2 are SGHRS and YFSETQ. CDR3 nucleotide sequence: TGCGCCAGCAGCTTGGCCGGGACTAGCGGCAACAATGAGCAGTTCTTC. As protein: CASSLAGTSGNNEQFF.

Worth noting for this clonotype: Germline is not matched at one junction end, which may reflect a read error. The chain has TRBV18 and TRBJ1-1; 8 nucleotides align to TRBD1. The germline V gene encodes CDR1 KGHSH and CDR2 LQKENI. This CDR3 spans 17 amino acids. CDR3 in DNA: TGTGCCAGCTCCCCACCGCGGACAGGGTGGGAAACAGGTGAAGCTTTCTTT. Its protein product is CASSPPRTGWETGEAFF.

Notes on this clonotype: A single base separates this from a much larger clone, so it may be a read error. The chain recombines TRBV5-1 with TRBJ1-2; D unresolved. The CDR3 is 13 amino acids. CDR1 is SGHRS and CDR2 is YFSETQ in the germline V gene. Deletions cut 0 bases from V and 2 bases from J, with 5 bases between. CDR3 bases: TGCGCCAGCAGCTTGGCCACCAACTATGGCTACACCTTC. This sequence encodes CASSLATNYGYTF.

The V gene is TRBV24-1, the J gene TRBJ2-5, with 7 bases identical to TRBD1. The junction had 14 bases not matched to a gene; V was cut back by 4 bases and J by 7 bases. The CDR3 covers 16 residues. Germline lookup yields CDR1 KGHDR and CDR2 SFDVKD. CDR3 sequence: CATSDPGTALGGTQYF. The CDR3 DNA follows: TGTGCCACCAGTGACCCCGGGACAGCTCTAGGAGGGACCCAGTACTTC.

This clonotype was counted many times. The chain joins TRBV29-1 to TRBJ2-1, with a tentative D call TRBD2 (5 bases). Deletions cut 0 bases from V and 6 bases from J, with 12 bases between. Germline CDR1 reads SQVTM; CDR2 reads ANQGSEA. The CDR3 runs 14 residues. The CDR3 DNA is TGCAGCGTTGAAGACGGACTCAACGGCAATGAGCAGTTCTTC. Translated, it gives CSVEDGLNGNEQFF.

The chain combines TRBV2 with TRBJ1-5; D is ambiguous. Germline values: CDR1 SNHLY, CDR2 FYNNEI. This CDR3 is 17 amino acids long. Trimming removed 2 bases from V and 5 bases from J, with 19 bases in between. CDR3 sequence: CASSELSYLYLDQPQHF. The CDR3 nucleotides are TGTGCCAGCAGTGAACTGAGTTACCTTTACTTGGATCAGCCCCAGCATTTT.

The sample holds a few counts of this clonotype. The CDR3 bases are TGTGCCACCAGCAGAGATAATCTCCGGGACGAGCAGTACGTC. Translation: CATSRDNLRDEQYV. This chain uses TRBV15 with TRBJ2-7, with no clear D. CDR1 is LNHNV and CDR2 is YYDKDF in the germline V gene (reference sequence). The CDR3 length is 14 residues. The V and J ends lost 0 bases and 5 bases respectively, with 11 bases between them.

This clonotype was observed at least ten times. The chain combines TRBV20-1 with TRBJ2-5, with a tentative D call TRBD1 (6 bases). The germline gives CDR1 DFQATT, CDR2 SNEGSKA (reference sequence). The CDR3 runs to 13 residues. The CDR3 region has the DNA TGCGGGTCCAGGGGACGAATCGAGGAGACCCAGTACTTC. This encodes CGSRGRIEETQYF.

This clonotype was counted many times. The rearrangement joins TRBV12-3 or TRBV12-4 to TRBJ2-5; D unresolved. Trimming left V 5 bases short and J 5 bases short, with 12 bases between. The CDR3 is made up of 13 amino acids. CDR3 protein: CASSGSVRETQYF. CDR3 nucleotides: TGTGCCAGCAGTGGGTCAGTGCGGGAGACCCAGTACTTC.

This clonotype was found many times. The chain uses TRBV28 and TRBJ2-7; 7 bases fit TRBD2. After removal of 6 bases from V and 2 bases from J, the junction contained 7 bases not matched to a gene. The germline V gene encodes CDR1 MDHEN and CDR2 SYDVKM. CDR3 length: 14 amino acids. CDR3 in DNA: TGTGCCAGCAGCCGCCAAGCGGGGCCCTACGAGCAGTACGTC. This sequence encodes CASSRQAGPYEQYV.

CDR3 bases: TGTGCCAGCTCACTTATCCTTGGGGGCGAGCAGTACGTC. The encoded protein is CASSLILGGEQYV. The gene calls are TRBV18 and TRBJ2-7; D could derive from TRBD1 or TRBD2 (5 bases each). This CDR3 contains 13 residues. V dropped 4 bases and J dropped 6 bases, with 13 bases sitting between them. From germline, CDR1 is KGHSH and CDR2 LQKENI.

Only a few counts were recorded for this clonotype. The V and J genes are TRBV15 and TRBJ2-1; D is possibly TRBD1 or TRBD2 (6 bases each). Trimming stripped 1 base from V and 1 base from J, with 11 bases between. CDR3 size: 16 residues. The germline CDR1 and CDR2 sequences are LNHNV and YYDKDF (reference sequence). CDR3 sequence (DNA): TGTGCCACCAGCAGAGGAAGAGGGGGGTCCTACAATGAGCAGTTCTTC. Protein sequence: CATSRGRGGSYNEQFF.

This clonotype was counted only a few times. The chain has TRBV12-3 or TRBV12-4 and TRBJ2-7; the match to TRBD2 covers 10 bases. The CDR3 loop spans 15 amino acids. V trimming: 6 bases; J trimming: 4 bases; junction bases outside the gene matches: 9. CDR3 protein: CASSPASSGGYEQYV. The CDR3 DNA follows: TGTGCCAGCAGCCCGGCGTCTAGCGGGGGTTACGAGCAGTACGTC.

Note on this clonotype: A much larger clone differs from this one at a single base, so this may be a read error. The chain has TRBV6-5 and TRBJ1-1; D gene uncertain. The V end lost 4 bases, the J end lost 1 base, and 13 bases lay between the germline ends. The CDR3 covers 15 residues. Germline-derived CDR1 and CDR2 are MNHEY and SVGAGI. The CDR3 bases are TGTGCCAGCAGTTCCCCTCCCGGAGGGAACACTGAAGCTTTCTTT. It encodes CASSSPPGGNTEAFF.